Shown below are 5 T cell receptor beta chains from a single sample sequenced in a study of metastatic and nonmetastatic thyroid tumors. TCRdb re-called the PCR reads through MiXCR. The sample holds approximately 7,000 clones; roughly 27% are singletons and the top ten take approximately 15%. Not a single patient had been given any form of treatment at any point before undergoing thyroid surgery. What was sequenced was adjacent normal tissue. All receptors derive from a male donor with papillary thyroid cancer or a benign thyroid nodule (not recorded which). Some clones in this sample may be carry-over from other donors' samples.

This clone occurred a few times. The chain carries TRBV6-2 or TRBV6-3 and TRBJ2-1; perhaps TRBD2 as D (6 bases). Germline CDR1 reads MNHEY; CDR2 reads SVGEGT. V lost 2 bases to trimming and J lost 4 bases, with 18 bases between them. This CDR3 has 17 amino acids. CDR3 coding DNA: TGTGCCAGCAGTTACGGTATGTGGGGACTTGCTTACAATGAGCAGTTCTTC. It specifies CASSYGMWGLAYNEQFF.

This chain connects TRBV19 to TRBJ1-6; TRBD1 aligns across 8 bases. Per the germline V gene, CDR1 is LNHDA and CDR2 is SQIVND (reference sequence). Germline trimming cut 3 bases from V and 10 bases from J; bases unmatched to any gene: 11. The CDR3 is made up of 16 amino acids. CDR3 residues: CASSIGRTGSGSPLHF. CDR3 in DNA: TGTGCCAGTAGTATCGGGAGGACAGGGTCCGGGTCACCCCTCCACTTT. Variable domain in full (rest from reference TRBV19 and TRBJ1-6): DGGITQSPKYLFRKEGQNVTLSCEQNLNHDAMYWYRQDPGQGLRLIYYSQIVNDFQKGDIAEGYSVSREKKESFPLTVTSAQKNPTAFYLCASSIGRTGSGSPLHFGNGTRLTVT.

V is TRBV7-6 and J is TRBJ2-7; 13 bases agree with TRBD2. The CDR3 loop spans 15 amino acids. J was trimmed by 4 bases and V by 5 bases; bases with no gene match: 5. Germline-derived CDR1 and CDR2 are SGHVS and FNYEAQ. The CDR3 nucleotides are TGTGCCAGCAGCACACGGACTAGCGGGAGATACGAGCAGTACTTC. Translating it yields CASSTRTSGRYEQYF.

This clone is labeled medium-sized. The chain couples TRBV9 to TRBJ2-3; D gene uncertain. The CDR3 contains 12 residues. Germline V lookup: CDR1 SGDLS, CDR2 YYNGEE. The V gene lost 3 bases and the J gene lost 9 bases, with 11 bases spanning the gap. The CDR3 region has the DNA TGTGCCAGCAGCGCCAGTCACGAAACGCAGTATTTT. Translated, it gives CASSASHETQYF.

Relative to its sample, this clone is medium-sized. The DNA of the CDR3 is TGCAGTGCTAGCGGCCCCTACGAGCAGTACTTC. Translation: CSASGPYEQYF. The chain links TRBV20-1 to TRBJ2-7; D is ambiguous. This CDR3 is 11 amino acids long. Germline values: CDR1 DFQATT, CDR2 SNEGSKA (reference sequence). Trimming pared 3 bases from V and 2 bases from J, leaving 5 bases between.